This T cell receptor (beta chain) was observed in a study of Ad26.COV2.S vaccination and SARS-CoV-2 variants. About the study: Once or twice, 56 days apart, Ad26.COV2.S was delivered intramuscularly.

The assay was immunoSEQ multiplex PCR, and TCRdb's table has in-frame clones only and misses some. Among a few hundred thousand clones, around 90% were seen once, and the ten largest hold 2.5% to 3.5%. The count of this clone is one. The target antigen is unknown. Findings and limits, study-wide: Estimates derived from TCR breadth and depth analyses may have underestimated total T cell responses. With respect to non-spike TCR breadth, vaccine and placebo recipients were similar.

The treatment was: roughly 19 received Ad26.COV2.S at low or high dose, single or two shots; several received placebo; per-sample allocation not given. Samples analyzed were those drawn on day 63 after the first vaccine or placebo injection. Vaccination used an Ad26 vector expressing Wuhan-strain SARS-CoV-2 spike. The sample consisted of peripheral blood, taken in a trial of Ad26.COV2.S vaccine versus placebo. The origin of this receptor is a person between 18 and 59 years old who received the Ad26.COV2.S COVID-19 vaccine or a placebo.

The CDR3 reads CASSLSLSGVAKNIQYF. CDR3 DNA sequence: TGTGCCAGCAGTTTATCGTTGAGCGGGGTCGCCAAAAACATTCAGTACTTC. This chain uses TRBV27 with TRBJ2-4; 7 nucleotides align to TRBD2. V shed 0 bases and J 1 base; nucleotides not matched to a gene: 6. This CDR3 is built from 17 residues. Germline V gives CDR1 MNHEY, CDR2 SMNVEV (reference sequence).